This TCR beta chain was profiled in a study of blood T cell repertoires in COVID-19. Study at large: Samples came from the United States, Italy and Spain, spanning acute and convalescent COVID-19.

Trimming took 6 bases from V and 3 from J, leaving 14 bases between them. The germline V gene has CDR1 SEHNR and CDR2 FQNEAQ (reference sequence). This CDR3 is 14 amino acids long. Using immunoSEQ multiplex PCR, the repertoire was profiled, and TCRdb retains in-frame clones only, with some absent. The sample has some 350,000 clones, approximately 91% seen once. Sequenced input: peripheral blood. The V and J genes are TRBV7-9 and TRBJ1-2; D unresolved. The TCR originated in a woman in her seventies with COVID-19, enrolled during active disease. Here the CDR3 reads CASSQGDWDYGYTF. CDR3 coding DNA: TGTGCCAGCAGTCAAGGAGACTGGGACTATGGCTACACCTTC.